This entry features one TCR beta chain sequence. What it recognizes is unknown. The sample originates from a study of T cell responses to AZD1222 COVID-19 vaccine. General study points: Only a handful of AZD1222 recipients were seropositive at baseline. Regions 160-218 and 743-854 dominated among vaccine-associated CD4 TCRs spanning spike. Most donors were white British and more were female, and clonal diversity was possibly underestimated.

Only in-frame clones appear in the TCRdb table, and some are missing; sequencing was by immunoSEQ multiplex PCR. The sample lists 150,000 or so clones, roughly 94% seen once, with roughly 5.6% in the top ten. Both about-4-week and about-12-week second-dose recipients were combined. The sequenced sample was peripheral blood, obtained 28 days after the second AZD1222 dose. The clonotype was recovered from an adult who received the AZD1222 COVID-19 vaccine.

The CDR3 spells CASSPLEGEGGGYTF. CDR3 bases: TGTGCCAGCAGCCCGCTGGAAGGCGAAGGGGGAGGCTACACCTTC. The V call is TRBV13, the J call TRBJ1-2, with D perhaps matching TRBD1 (6 bases). Deletions cut 5 bases from V and 8 bases from J, with 21 bases between. The CDR3 runs 15 residues. Looked up from germline, CDR1 is PRHDT and CDR2 is FYEKMQ (reference sequence).